This TCR beta chain was obtained from a study of CD8 T cells in Susac syndrome (dated by TCRdb to between 2019 and 2020). About the study as a whole: Repertoire sequencing was used to test whether CD8+ T cell activation and differentiation in Susac syndrome was antigen driven.

Comments on this clonotype: What antigen it recognizes has not been identified. No much larger clone is present one base from it, and per-base qualities are unavailable.

Overall results and qualifications from the work: The study acknowledged that relatively few individuals were included in the TCR sequencing and HLA analysis.

RNA was extracted using the RNeasy kit, and roughly 0.5 to 1 ug of the RNA was reverse transcribed with random hexamers. The immunoSEQ multiplex PCR assay, covering 54 Vbeta and 13 Jbeta segments, was used to amplify TCR beta CDR3 regions. PCR amplification bias was corrected by using a synthetic template baseline for primer optimization and computational correction. The authors' pipeline ran thus. Only productive sequences were kept, with reads annotated to V, D and J genes according to IMGT and analyzed in immunoSEQ Analyzer. To calculate clonality, Shannon entropy was normalized by log2 of the number of productive unique sequences and then subtracted from one. For each patient and control, public and private clones were evaluated among the 100 most prevalent clones. Clones were defined as Susac-specific when absent from the healthy and MS cohorts, from over 950 published viral clones and from other ImmuneACCESS disease sequences. TCRdb trimmed the raw reads at Q25, called clones with MiXCR and kept productive beta chains. Entries that share a CDR3 protein sequence are merged under the most common genes and DNA. The V and J calls were determined by TCRdb, not by the authors. The sample includes about 200,000 distinct CDR3 sequences, with 95% observed a single time. Jointly, the top ten make up 0.082% of the sample.

Peripheral blood CD8+ and CD4+ T cells from healthy donors, Susac syndrome patients and multiple sclerosis patients were profiled using high-throughput TCR beta sequencing. The multiple sclerosis controls were treatment-naive patients whose relapsing-remitting disease, either stable or active, fulfilled the revised McDonald criteria. Bulk CD8+ and CD4+ T cells were purified magnetically by negative isolation, whereas CD8+ TEMRA cells were enriched by FACS. Blood was collected in EDTA tubes and processed within 24 hours, with PBMCs isolated through density gradient centrifugation. PBMCs intended for TCR sequencing were frozen in liquid nitrogen and were later thawed in a 37 degrees C water bath. Purity of sorted or isolated CD4+, CD8+ and CD8+ TEMRA cells was at least 90%. CDR3 length: 17 amino acids, cysteine to phenylalanine. Just the 51-base CDR3 DNA is kept, in frame starting at base 1. The germline V gene sets CDR1 to SGHVS and CDR2 to FQNEAQ. A distance of 19 bases separates the germline ends of V and J, which lose 1 base and 4 bases respectively.

The rearranged chain carries TRBV7-8 and TRBJ1-2; the D gene assignment is ambiguous. The source is a human donor with multiple sclerosis. Specimen: CD4+ T cells from PBMCs. The CDR3 in this case is CASSLESVGPTGYGYTF. The nucleotides are TGTGCCAGCAGCTTAGAATCTGTAGGGCCCACGGGCTATGGCTACACCTTC.